Presented here are 5 T cell receptor beta chains from one specimen sequenced in a study of shared clonotypes between healthy human individuals. The method was immunoSEQ multiplex PCR; TCRdb's version includes in-frame clones alone and lacks a portion of them. The data contain over a million clones, more than 95% of them seen just once; the ten biggest clones take up over 1%. Sequenced input: naive CD4+ T cells sorted from blood. The subset was: CD45RA+ positively selected. These receptors were obtained from a man in his thirties or forties in good health.

The chain has TRBV7-9 and TRBJ1-4; D possibly corresponds to TRBD1 (6 bases). Germline assignment: CDR1 SEHNR and CDR2 FQNEAQ (reference sequence). V was clipped by 4 bases and J by 3 bases, with 12 bases between them. The CDR3 length is 15 residues. Here the CDR3 reads CASSSRTVANEKLFF. CDR3 nucleotides: TGTGCCAGCAGCTCGCGGACAGTTGCTAATGAAAAACTGTTTTTT. Together with reference TRBV7-9 and TRBJ1-4, the CDR3 gives the full variable domain: DTGVSQNPRHKITKRGQNVTFRCDPISEHNRLYWYRQTLGQGPEFLTYFQNEAQLEKSRLLSDRFSAERPKGSFSTLEIQRTEQGDSAMYLCASSSRTVANEKLFFGSGTQLSVL.

The rearrangement uses TRBV6-1 and TRBJ1-1; 7 bases line up with TRBD1. The CDR3 extends over 14 amino acids. The junction had 4 bases not matched to a gene; V was cut back by 5 bases and J by 1 base. Germline-derived CDR1 and CDR2 are MNHNS and SASEGT. CDR3 nucleotide sequence: TGTGCCAGCAGTCGAACAGGGGCGAACACTGAAGCTTTCTTT. Amino acid sequence: CASSRTGANTEAFF.

The chain employs TRBV18 and TRBJ2-7; a weak D match, TRBD1 (6 bases). Germline V CDR1 and CDR2: KGHSH, LQKENI. The germline V and J ends were trimmed by 2 bases and 7 bases, with 18 bases remaining between them. This CDR3 is built from 15 residues. The CDR3 DNA reads TGTGCCAGCTCACCATCGGCGGACAGACTCTCGGAGCAGTACTTC. It yields the protein CASSPSADRLSEQYF. Combining the CDR3 with reference TRBV18 and TRBJ2-7 gives the whole variable domain NAGVMQNPRHLVRRRGQEARLRCSPMKGHSHVYWYRQLPEEGLKFMVYLQKENIIDESGMPKERFSAEFPKEGPSILRIQQVVRGDSAAYFCASSPSADRLSEQYFGPGTRLTVT.

The V and J genes are TRBV5-1 and TRBJ2-3, with D possibly being TRBD1 (6 bases). The CDR3 sequence is 13 residues long. Germline V lookup: CDR1 SGHRS, CDR2 YFSETQ. V was clipped by 4 bases and J by 4 bases, with 10 bases between them. The CDR3 sequence: CASSTGWSDTQYF. CDR3 bases: TGCGCCAGCAGCACAGGGTGGTCAGATACGCAGTATTTT.

The rearrangement links TRBV5-1 to TRBJ2-7, with D possibly matching TRBD2 (5 bases). The CDR3 loop spans 13 amino acids. V was clipped by 7 bases and J by 5 bases, with 16 bases between them. Germline loops: CDR1 SGHRS, CDR2 YFSETQ. For the CDR3, the DNA is TGCGCCAGCGCCACAGAGGCGGGCCACGAGCAGTACTTC. Its protein is CASATEAGHEQYF.